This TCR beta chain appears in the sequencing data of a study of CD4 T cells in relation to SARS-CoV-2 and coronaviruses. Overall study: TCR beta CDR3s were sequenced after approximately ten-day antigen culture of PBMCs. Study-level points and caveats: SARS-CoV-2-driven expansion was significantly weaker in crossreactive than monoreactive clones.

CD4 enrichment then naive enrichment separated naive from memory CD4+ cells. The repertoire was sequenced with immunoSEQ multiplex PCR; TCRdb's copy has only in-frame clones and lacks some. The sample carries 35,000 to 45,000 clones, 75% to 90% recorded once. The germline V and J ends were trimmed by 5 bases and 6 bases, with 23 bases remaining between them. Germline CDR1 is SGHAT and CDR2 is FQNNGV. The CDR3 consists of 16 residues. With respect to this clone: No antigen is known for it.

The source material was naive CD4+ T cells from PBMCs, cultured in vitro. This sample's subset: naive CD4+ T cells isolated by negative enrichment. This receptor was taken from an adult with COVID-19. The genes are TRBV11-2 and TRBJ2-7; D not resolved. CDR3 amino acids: CASSPGERVLLSEQYF. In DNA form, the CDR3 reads TGTGCCAGCAGCCCCGGCGAAAGGGTTTTACTATCCGAGCAGTACTTC.